Below are 18 T cell receptor beta chains sequenced from a single sample in a study of blood T cell repertoires in COVID-19. The table came from immunoSEQ multiplex PCR; TCRdb's copy has only in-frame clones and leaves some out. Among around 62,000 clones, around nine tenths were seen once, and the ten largest hold 10%. Specimen: PBMCs or T cells enriched from blood (not recorded which). All receptors come from a woman aged 40 to 50 who had recovered from COVID-19.

This sequence joins TRBV5-1 and TRBJ1-1; 7 bases align to TRBD1. Germline V gene data show CDR1 as SGHRS and CDR2 as YFSETQ. This CDR3 spans 15 amino acids. The V segment lost 3 bases and the J segment 5 bases; nucleotides outside the gene matches: 10. CDR3 amino acids: CASSSNTGVRTEAFF. Here the CDR3 DNA reads TGCGCCAGCAGCTCAAATACAGGGGTGAGGACTGAAGCTTTCTTT.

This clone was seen only a few times. V usage is TRBV20-1 and J usage is TRBJ2-7; D not resolved. The CDR3 consists of 11 residues. Trimming took 4 bases from V and 3 from J, leaving 7 bases between them. The V gene's germline CDR1 is DFQATT and CDR2 SNEGSKA (reference sequence). The CDR3 here is CSATHHYEQYF. The CDR3 DNA is TGCAGTGCTACCCATCACTACGAGCAGTACTTC.

The chain joins TRBV24-1 to TRBJ2-5, with 7 bases fitting TRBD1. The CDR3 is 16 residues long. The trim removed 4 bases at V and 5 bases at J, leaving 12 bases unmatched. Germline CDR1 reads KGHDR; CDR2 reads SFDVKD. The CDR3 DNA follows: TGTGCCACCAGTGACCCTGCAACGACAGGGAAGGAGACCCAGTACTTC. This translates into CATSDPATTGKETQYF.

This clone was recorded a few times. The genes are TRBV15 and TRBJ1-1; maybe TRBD1 (6 bases). CDR1 and CDR2 from the germline V gene are LNHNV and YYDKDF (reference sequence). The CDR3 sequence is 20 residues long. The V end was cut by 0 bases, the J end by 1 base, with 24 bases between. CDR3 sequence (DNA): TGTGCCACCAGCAGAGATCTACAGGGTATAGGTACAGGGAGGAACACTGAAGCTTTCTTT. This encodes CATSRDLQGIGTGRNTEAFF.

V and J are TRBV7-2 and TRBJ2-3; TRBD2 aligns across 7 bases. CDR3 length: 15 residues. Germline values: CDR1 SGHTA, CDR2 FQGNSA. Trimming cost V 1 base and J 0 bases; bases outside gene matches: 1. CDR3: CASSLVSGSTDTQYF. CDR3 DNA sequence: TGTGCCAGCAGCTTAGTTAGCGGGAGCACAGATACGCAGTATTTT. The entire variable domain, with the rest obtained from reference TRBV7-2 and TRBJ2-3, is as follows: GAGVSQSPSNKVTEKGKDVELRCDPISGHTALYWYRQSLGQGLEFLIYFQGNSAPDKSGLPSDRFSAERTGGSVSTLTIQRTQQEDSAVYLCASSLVSGSTDTQYFGPGTRLTVL.

V and J are TRBV6-5 and TRBJ2-7; 8 bases align to TRBD1. V gave up 5 bases and J gave up 5 bases; unmatched junction bases: 8. The germline V gene encodes CDR1 MNHEY and CDR2 SVGAGI. The CDR3 is made up of 14 amino acids. CDR3 loop: CASSPPGQGNEQYF. In DNA, the CDR3 is TGTGCCAGCAGTCCCCCCGGACAGGGCAACGAGCAGTACTTC.

V and J are TRBV24-1 and TRBJ1-6, with D maybe TRBD1 (6 bases). Germline CDR1 reads KGHDR; CDR2 reads SFDVKD. The V gene lost 3 bases and the J gene lost 7 bases, with 6 bases spanning the gap. This CDR3 region has 13 residues. This CDR3 reads CATSDTGNSPLHF. CDR3 sequence (DNA): TGTGCCACCAGTGATACAGGGAATTCACCCCTCCACTTT.

The CDR3 spells CASSDGLAGGEQFF. The CDR3 DNA follows: TGTGCCAGCAGTGACGGACTAGCGGGGGGTGAGCAGTTCTTC. J is TRBJ2-1 and V is TRBV2; 14 nucleotides line up with TRBD2. This CDR3 region has 14 residues. V lost 3 bases and J lost 9; bases outside the gene matches: 1. Looked up from germline, CDR1 is SNHLY and CDR2 is FYNNEI.

This clone showed up just once. CDR3 sequence: CASSPGGSTDTQYF. CDR3 coding DNA: TGTGCCAGTAGCCCCGGAGGGAGCACAGATACGCAGTATTTT. The chain employs TRBV19 and TRBJ2-3; maybe TRBD2 (6 bases). This CDR3 spans 14 amino acids. Germline CDR1 reads LNHDA; CDR2 reads SQIVND (reference sequence). The ends were cut back, 6 bases at V and 0 bases at J, with 10 bases in the middle.

The chain is built from TRBV10-3 and TRBJ1-2; D not certain. Germline CDR1 and CDR2: ENHRY and SYGVKD. The V and J ends lost 4 bases and 8 bases respectively, with 17 bases between them. The CDR3 contains 14 residues. The CDR3 sequence is CAISGRPGVQGYTF. The CDR3 coding sequence is TGTGCCATCAGTGGTAGGCCCGGGGTCCAAGGCTACACCTTC.

The rearrangement joins TRBV10-3 to TRBJ1-1, with 9 bases fitting TRBD1. Germline CDR1 reads ENHRY; CDR2 reads SYGVKD. With 6 bases clipped from V and 5 bases from J, the junction kept 7 bases outside the gene matches. This CDR3 has 14 residues. The CDR3 loop is CAIRDSGQGTEAFF. CDR3 nucleotide sequence: TGTGCCATCAGAGACTCGGGACAGGGAACTGAAGCTTTCTTT.

V and J are TRBV7-8 and TRBJ2-1, with 10 bases lining up with TRBD1. Germline V gene lookup returns CDR1 SGHVS and CDR2 FQNEAQ. J was trimmed by 1 base and V by 6 bases; bases with no gene match: 9. The CDR3 is 17 amino acids. CDR3 in DNA: TGTGCCAGCAGTCTAGCCAGGGGACAGGGGTCCTACAATGAGCAGTTCTTC. It encodes CASSLARGQGSYNEQFF. The whole variable domain, filled in from reference TRBV7-8 and TRBJ2-1, reads GAGVSQSPRYKVAKRGQDVALRCDPISGHVSLFWYQQALGQGPEFLTYFQNEAQLDKSGLPSDRFFAERPEGSVSTLKIQRTQQEDSAVYLCASSLARGQGSYNEQFFGPGTRLTVL.

This chain uses TRBV25-1 with TRBJ2-5, with 8 bases matching TRBD1. The CDR3 consists of 14 residues. The V and J ends lost 4 bases and 3 bases, in that order; junction bases with no gene match: 4. Germline-derived CDR1 and CDR2 are MGHDK and SYGVNS. The DNA for the CDR3 is TGTGCCAGCAGTGTTCCAGGGGGCAAAGAGACCCAGTACTTC. Translation gives CASSVPGGKETQYF.

The V and J genes are TRBV28 and TRBJ1-5, with 7 bases matching TRBD1. The CDR3 sequence is 15 residues long. Per germline, CDR1 MDHEN and CDR2 SYDVKM. Trimming removed 2 bases from V and 5 bases from J; junction bases left unmatched: 6. CDR3 nucleotides: TGTGCCAGCAGTTTAGGGACAGTATCTGATCAGCCCCAGCATTTT. This encodes CASSLGTVSDQPQHF.

The chain links TRBV7-9 to TRBJ2-5; maybe TRBD2 (5 bases). The CDR3 spans 16 residues. Trimming shortened V by 4 bases and J by 4 bases, and 19 bases separated the two germline ends. Germline CDR1 reads SEHNR; CDR2 reads FQNEAQ (reference sequence). The CDR3 sequence is CASSSRGGPKTETQYF. The CDR3 coding sequence is TGTGCCAGCAGCTCACGCGGAGGCCCGAAGACAGAGACCCAGTACTTC.

This chain links TRBV14 with TRBJ1-6, with TRBD1 identical over 9 bases. CDR3 size: 15 residues. With V trimmed by 0 bases and J by 10 bases, 4 bases remained unmatched. Germline values: CDR1 SGHDN, CDR2 FVKESK. The CDR3 nucleotides read TGTGCCAGCAGCCAAGAGGGGACAGGGAACTCACCCCTCCACTTT. It is translated as CASSQEGTGNSPLHF.

This chain joins TRBV18 and TRBJ2-6, with 7 bases matching TRBD2. Germline V CDR1 and CDR2: KGHSH, LQKENI. Trimming cost V 2 bases and J 0 bases; bases outside gene matches: 10. The CDR3 extends over 19 amino acids. CDR3 nucleotide sequence: TGTGCCAGCTCACCAGAACGGGGGGAAACTTACTCTGGGGCCAACGTCCTGACTTTC. Protein: CASSPERGETYSGANVLTF.

The gene calls are TRBV18 and TRBJ1-2; D not resolved. V was pared by 2 bases and J by 4 bases, with 8 bases between. Germline V gene sequence: CDR1 KGHSH, CDR2 LQKENI. The CDR3 runs to 13 residues. This CDR3 is CASSPMESYGYTF. In DNA form, the CDR3 reads TGTGCCAGCTCACCAATGGAGTCCTATGGCTACACCTTC.